Below, 28 T cell receptor beta chains from the same sample are listed, as sequenced in a study of T cells in Graves' hyperthyroidism and ophthalmopathy. TCR beta CDR3 region amplification was performed from RNA transcripts. During a first-round RT-PCR of the TCR CDR3, the HTBI primer set was used. TCRdb processed the multiplex PCR reads anew with MiXCR; each CDR3 protein has one entry. This table holds under 400,000 distinct CDR3 sequences, about 15% found once. Source material: blood. The source is a woman in her sixties with Graves' ophthalmopathy.

This clonotype was observed at least ten times. The chain has TRBV7-8 and TRBJ2-1; 10 bases match TRBD2. Trimming cost V 3 bases and J 9 bases; bases outside gene matches: 5. Germline loops: CDR1 SGHVS, CDR2 FQNEAQ. This CDR3 contains 14 residues. The CDR3 here is CASSLRTSGAEQFF. CDR3 sequence (DNA): TGTGCCAGCAGCTTGCGAACTAGCGGGGCTGAGCAGTTCTTC.

This clonotype has a count of ten or more. The J gene is TRBJ2-1, the V gene TRBV28, with D unclear. The ends were cut back, 5 bases at V and 0 bases at J, with 14 bases in the middle. The V gene's germline CDR1 is MDHEN and CDR2 SYDVKM. The CDR3 has 16 residues. As DNA, the CDR3 is TGTGCCAGCAGTCCCGTAACCCTGAGCTCCTACAATGAGCAGTTCTTC. Its translation: CASSPVTLSSYNEQFF.

V and J are TRBV19 and TRBJ2-1; the D gene could be TRBD1 or TRBD2 (7 bases each). There are 17 residues in the CDR3. The V gene lost 1 base and the J gene lost 6 bases, with 19 bases spanning the gap. The V gene's germline CDR1 is LNHDA and CDR2 SQIVND (reference sequence). CDR3 sequence reads: CASSIVSGQGGFNEQFF. The CDR3 DNA reads TGTGCCAGTAGTATAGTCTCCGGCCAGGGGGGGTTCAATGAGCAGTTCTTC.

This clonotype was counted many times. The chain is built from TRBV12-3 or TRBV12-4 and TRBJ2-7, with D possibly matching TRBD2 (6 bases). There are 13 residues in the CDR3. Trimming took 7 bases from V and 2 from J, leaving 12 bases between them. DNA for the CDR3: TGTGCCAGCACCTTCGGGAGTACCTACGAGCAGTACTTC. Translation gives CASTFGSTYEQYF.

This clonotype was detected ten times or more. This chain uses TRBV30 with TRBJ2-5; no clear D gene. Germline values: CDR1 GTSNPN, CDR2 SVGIG (reference sequence). Trimming removed 0 bases at V and 4 bases at J, with 9 bases between. The CDR3 loop spans 13 amino acids. DNA of the CDR3: TGTGCCTGGAGTGTAGGCAGTTTAGAGACCCAGTACTTC. This gives the protein CAWSVGSLETQYF.

The sample holds many counts of this clonotype. The chain uses TRBV2 and TRBJ1-5; no clear D gene. Germline CDR1 reads SNHLY; CDR2 reads FYNNEI. This CDR3 has 13 amino acids. Between the trimmed V and J ends, which lost 7 bases and 4 bases, there was a span of 11 bases. The CDR3 region has the DNA TGTGCCAGCACTTCGGGTCCAAATCAGCCCCAGCATTTT. This sequence encodes CASTSGPNQPQHF. Variable domain in full (rest from reference TRBV2 and TRBJ1-5): EPEVTQTPSHQVTQMGQEVILRCVPISNHLYFYWYRQILGQKVEFLVSFYNNEISEKSEIFDDQFSVERPDGSNFTLKIRSTKLEDSAMYFCASTSGPNQPQHFGDGTRLSIL.

This clonotype was seen more than once but under ten times. The gene calls are TRBV7-9 and TRBJ1-5, with TRBD1 as a possible D gene (6 bases). This CDR3 spans 19 amino acids. V was pared by 3 bases and J by 3 bases, with 24 bases between. In germline, CDR1 is SEHNR, CDR2 FQNEAQ (reference sequence). The CDR3 region is CASSFSGVNRESDNQPQHF. CDR3 in DNA: TGTGCCAGCAGCTTTAGTGGGGTAAACAGGGAAAGCGACAATCAGCCCCAGCATTTT.

The J gene is TRBJ2-3, the V gene TRBV29-1, with 7 bases fitting TRBD2. Germline CDR1 is SQVTM and CDR2 is ANQGSEA. The CDR3 covers 13 residues. The V gene end was trimmed by 1 base and the J gene end by 6 bases; junction bases not matched to a gene: 4. The CDR3 spells CSVEVGGPDTQYF. CDR3 sequence (DNA): TGCAGCGTTGAAGTGGGAGGGCCGGATACGCAGTATTTT.

This clonotype was observed at least ten times. The rearrangement links TRBV18 to TRBJ1-1, with TRBD1 identical over 7 bases. Trimming cost V 4 bases and J 1 base; bases outside gene matches: 3. There are 14 residues in the CDR3. Per germline, CDR1 KGHSH and CDR2 LQKENI. Here the CDR3 reads CASSQGQQNTEAFF. CDR3 coding DNA: TGTGCCAGCTCACAGGGACAGCAGAACACTGAAGCTTTCTTT.

This clonotype came up a few times. The rearrangement uses TRBV29-1 and TRBJ1-1; possibly TRBD1 for D (6 bases). The CDR3 is 14 amino acids. With 1 base removed from V and 4 bases from J, the gap between germline ends came to 13 bases. Germline V gene lookup returns CDR1 SQVTM and CDR2 ANQGSEA. The CDR3 coding sequence is TGCAGCGTTGAAGTTGTGGGGGCGGGCACTGAAGCTTTCTTT. Protein product: CSVEVVGAGTEAFF.

This clonotype was detected a few times. The J gene is TRBJ2-2, the V gene TRBV27; a possible D gene is TRBD2 (6 bases). V gave up 2 bases and J gave up 0 bases, with 10 bases separating them. This CDR3 has 16 amino acids. CDR1 is MNHEY and CDR2 is SMNVEV in the germline V gene (reference sequence). The CDR3 loop reads CASSLVGGTNTGELFF. CDR3 bases: TGTGCCAGCAGTTTAGTTGGCGGGACGAACACCGGGGAGCTGTTTTTT.

This clonotype came up a few times. The chain is built from TRBV9 and TRBJ2-7; 14 bases map to TRBD2. CDR1 SGDLS and CDR2 YYNGEE come from the germline V gene. V lost 3 bases and J lost 5; bases outside the gene matches: 4. The CDR3 loop spans 15 amino acids. The CDR3 loop is CASSAGTSGSDEQYF. The CDR3 nucleotides are TGTGCCAGCAGCGCAGGGACTAGCGGGAGTGACGAGCAGTACTTC.

This chain links TRBV12-3 or TRBV12-4 with TRBJ2-6; 11 bases agree with TRBD2. This CDR3 is 20 amino acids long. The V segment lost 8 bases and the J segment 0 bases; nucleotides outside the gene matches: 15. The CDR3 protein is CASSRTSGLRTSSGANVLTF. The DNA for the CDR3 is TGTGCCAGCTCCCGGACTAGCGGGCTCCGAACGAGCTCTGGGGCCAACGTCCTGACTTTC.

The rearrangement joins TRBV28 to TRBJ1-2; 8 bases align to TRBD1. J was trimmed by 3 bases and V by 4 bases; bases with no gene match: 7. The germline V gene has CDR1 MDHEN and CDR2 SYDVKM. This CDR3 contains 15 residues. CDR3 sequence reads: CASSSNRGRYYGYTF. CDR3 DNA: TGTGCCAGCAGTTCCAACAGGGGGAGGTACTATGGCTACACCTTC.

This clonotype was seen many times. The chain carries TRBV12-3 or TRBV12-4 and TRBJ1-5; D is unresolved. Trimming shortened V by 5 bases and J by 7 bases, and 18 bases separated the two germline ends. The CDR3 extends over 15 amino acids. The DNA of the CDR3 is TGTGCCAGCAGTGAACCTGGAGAGAGAATACAGCCCCAGCATTTT. It codes for CASSEPGERIQPQHF.

This chain uses TRBV5-1 with TRBJ2-1; 7 bases align to TRBD1. This CDR3 is built from 15 residues. After removal of 4 bases from V and 5 bases from J, the junction contained 9 bases not matched to a gene. The germline gives CDR1 SGHRS, CDR2 YFSETQ. This CDR3 is CASSPRDRDHNEQFF. CDR3 nucleotide sequence: TGCGCCAGCAGCCCGCGAGACAGGGACCACAATGAGCAGTTCTTC. Full variable domain (remainder filled in from reference TRBV5-1 and TRBJ2-1): KAGVTQTPRYLIKTRGQQVTLSCSPISGHRSVSWYQQTPGQGLQFLFEYFSETQRNKGNFPGRFSGRQFSNSRSEMNVSTLELGDSALYLCASSPRDRDHNEQFFGPGTRLTVL.

This clonotype was detected ten times or more. V usage is TRBV6-1 and J usage is TRBJ2-1, with 11 bases matching TRBD2. CDR3 length equals 14 residues. Trimming removed 4 bases from V and 10 bases from J; junction bases left unmatched: 6. The germline V gene encodes CDR1 MNHNS and CDR2 SASEGT. The CDR3 bases are TGTGCCAGCAGTGCGCAGGGACTAGCGGACGAGCAGTTCTTC. This encodes CASSAQGLADEQFF.

This clonotype was seen a few times. This rearrangement joins TRBV2 to TRBJ2-7, with TRBD1 identical over 9 bases. This CDR3 spans 13 amino acids. Germline V gene sequence: CDR1 SNHLY, CDR2 FYNNEI. With V trimmed by 7 bases and J by 6 bases, 7 bases remained unmatched. The CDR3 coding sequence is TGTGCCAGCATCCGGGGACAGGGAGCCGAGCAGTACTTC. This translates into CASIRGQGAEQYF.

This chain uses TRBV12-3 or TRBV12-4 with TRBJ2-1; D may be TRBD2 (5 bases). This CDR3 comprises 13 residues. V was cut by 8 bases and J by 1 base, with 9 bases left in between. The CDR3 here is CASGWESYNEQFF. In DNA, the CDR3 is TGTGCCAGCGGCTGGGAGTCCTACAATGAGCAGTTCTTC.

A word on this clonotype: This could be a read error, since a much larger clone is one nucleotide away. The chain carries TRBV11-2 and TRBJ2-7; D may match TRBD1 or TRBD2 (6 bases each). The ends were cut back, 5 bases at V and 3 bases at J, with 20 bases in the middle. The length of the CDR3 is 16 residues. Germline V lookup: CDR1 SGHAT, CDR2 FQNNGV. The CDR3 nucleotides read TGTGCCAGCAGCGCCCGGGGGCGACCAAGCCTCTACGAGCAGTACTTC. It codes for CASSARGRPSLYEQYF.

This clonotype showed up many times. The V and J genes are TRBV27 and TRBJ2-7; no firm D call. Germline loops: CDR1 MNHEY, CDR2 SMNVEV (reference sequence). V lost 4 bases and J 3 bases, leaving 10 bases between the germline ends. The CDR3 totals 13 residues. The CDR3: CASSSPDRYEQYF. CDR3 DNA sequence: TGTGCCAGCAGTTCGCCCGACCGCTACGAGCAGTACTTC.

This rearrangement joins TRBV6-2 or TRBV6-3 to TRBJ2-1, with 11 bases identical to TRBD2. The CDR3 contains 17 residues. V was clipped by 4 bases and J by 7 bases; unmatched bases: 12. Germline lookup yields CDR1 MNHEY and CDR2 SVGEGT. The CDR3 DNA is TGTGCCAGCAGTTCCGGGATAGCGGGAGGGCCTGGGAATGAGCAGTTCTTC. This gives the protein CASSSGIAGGPGNEQFF.

This chain connects TRBV28 to TRBJ2-1; 12 bases are a match to TRBD2. The V gene's germline CDR1 is MDHEN and CDR2 SYDVKM. The CDR3 consists of 18 residues. J lost 7 bases, V lost 2 bases, and 12 bases had no gene match. The CDR3 spells CASSLPSSGRGPGNEQFF. CDR3 in DNA: TGTGCCAGCAGTTTACCCTCTAGCGGGAGGGGCCCGGGGAATGAGCAGTTCTTC.

About this clonotype: A much larger clone differs from this one at a single base, so this may be a read error. The V and J genes are TRBV18 and TRBJ2-1; D not certain. This CDR3 contains 15 residues. The germline CDR1 and CDR2 sequences are KGHSH and LQKENI. The DNA for the CDR3 is TGTACCAGCTCACCACCGCTTAGGCCTAACAATGAGCAGTTCTTC. This codes for CTSSPPLRPNNEQFF.

This clonotype was detected only a few times. The V call is TRBV9, the J call TRBJ1-6; D may be TRBD1 (6 bases). The V gene's germline CDR1 is SGDLS and CDR2 YYNGEE. The CDR3 is 18 amino acids. The V and J ends lost 0 bases and 7 bases respectively, with 20 bases between them. In DNA, the CDR3 is TGTGCCAGCAGCGTAGGGTTCGGAGGGGGAGGGCGGAATTCACCCCTCCACTTT. Translated: CASSVGFGGGGRNSPLHF. The variable domain in full, with the rest retrieved from reference TRBV9 and TRBJ1-6, is DSGVTQTPKHLITATGQRVTLRCSPRSGDLSVYWYQQSLDQGLQFLIQYYNGEERAKGNILERFSAQQFPDLHSELNLSSLELGDSALYFCASSVGFGGGGRNSPLHFGNGTRLTVT.

This clonotype was detected ten times or more. The V call is TRBV28, the J call TRBJ1-5; D is ambiguous. With 6 bases removed from V and 0 bases from J, the gap between germline ends came to 6 bases. Germline CDR1 and CDR2: MDHEN and SYDVKM. The CDR3 contains 13 residues. DNA of the CDR3: TGTGCCAGCAGGCAGGCTAGCAATCAGCCCCAGCATTTT. Translation gives CASRQASNQPQHF.

This clonotype was counted many times. The chain links TRBV27 to TRBJ2-7; D possibly corresponds to TRBD2 (6 bases). With 3 bases removed from V and 4 bases from J, the gap between germline ends came to 13 bases. CDR3 size: 14 residues. Germline assignment: CDR1 MNHEY and CDR2 SMNVEV (reference sequence). For the CDR3, the DNA is TGTGCCAGCAGTTTTGAAGGCGGGAAGTACGAGCAGTACTTC. It translates to CASSFEGGKYEQYF.

This clonotype was observed at least ten times. V is TRBV20-1 and J is TRBJ1-2; 8 bases align to TRBD1. V gave up 0 bases and J gave up 2 bases; unmatched junction bases: 11. Germline CDR1 is DFQATT and CDR2 is SNEGSKA (reference sequence). The CDR3 has 17 residues. CDR3 sequence: CSAREPKFGQGNYGYTF. CDR3 nucleotides: TGCAGTGCTAGAGAGCCTAAGTTTGGACAGGGAAACTATGGCTACACCTTC.